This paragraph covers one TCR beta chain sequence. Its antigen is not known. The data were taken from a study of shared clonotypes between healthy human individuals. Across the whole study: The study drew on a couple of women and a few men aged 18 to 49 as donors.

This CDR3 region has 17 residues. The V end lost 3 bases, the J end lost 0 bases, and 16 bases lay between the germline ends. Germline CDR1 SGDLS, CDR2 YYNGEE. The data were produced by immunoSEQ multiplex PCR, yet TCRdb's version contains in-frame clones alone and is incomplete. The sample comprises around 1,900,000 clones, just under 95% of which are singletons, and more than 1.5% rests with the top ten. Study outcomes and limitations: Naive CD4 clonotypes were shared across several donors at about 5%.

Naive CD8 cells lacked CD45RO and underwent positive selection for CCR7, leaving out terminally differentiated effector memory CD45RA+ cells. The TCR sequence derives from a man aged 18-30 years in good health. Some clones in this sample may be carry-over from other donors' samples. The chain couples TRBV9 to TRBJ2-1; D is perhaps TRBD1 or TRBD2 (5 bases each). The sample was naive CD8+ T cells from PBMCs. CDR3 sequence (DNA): TGTGCCAGCAGCGGGGCAGGGACCCTCAGCTCCTACAATGAGCAGTTCTTC. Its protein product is CASSGAGTLSSYNEQFF.